Sequencing of this TCR beta chain was carried out in a study of blood T cell repertoires in COVID-19. Study information: Samples taken during acute and convalescent COVID-19 were collected in the United States, Italy and Spain. From T cells, B-cell-depleted T cells, or PBMCs came the material, which was cDNA or gDNA.

This CDR3 has 15 residues. V trimming: 5 bases; J trimming: 5 bases; junction bases outside the gene matches: 10. Looked up from germline, CDR1 is SGHNT and CDR2 is YENEEA. Profiled with immunoSEQ multiplex PCR; TCRdb holds only in-frame clones, not every one. The sample contains approximately 210,000 clones, roughly 85% of which appear only once. The source is a woman older than 75 with acute or convalescent COVID-19. The specimen sequenced was peripheral blood. V usage is TRBV11-3 and J usage is TRBJ2-7, with 9 bases that match TRBD1. The CDR3 reads CASSRLGQGTDEQYF. The CDR3 nucleotides are TGTGCCAGCAGCCGATTAGGACAGGGGACGGACGAGCAGTACTTC.